This T cell receptor beta chain was retrieved from a study of breast tumors, draining lymph nodes, adjacent tissues. Study-level points and caveats: Tumor T cell lymph node origin was a supported hypothesis, not proven. Compared with basal-like, luminal-like tumors shared significantly more repertoire with nontumor tissue.

Axillary draining lymph nodes of breast cancer patients supplied the node samples. TCRdb ran MiXCR on the multiplex PCR reads and lists one entry per CDR3 protein. This sample carries fewer than 200,000 distinct CDR3 sequences, around a third of them seen once, and the ten largest clones take 3.5% to 4.5%. The CDR3 extends over 14 amino acids. Germline V CDR1 and CDR2: SGHVS, FNYEAQ. The germline V and J ends were trimmed by 5 bases and 1 base, with 11 bases remaining between them. This clonotype appeared many times. Its specificity is unknown. The gene calls are TRBV7-6 and TRBJ2-5; possibly TRBD1 for D (5 bases). What was sequenced was axillary lymph node tissue. The receptor's source is a female donor with breast cancer. Some clones in this sample may be carry-over from other donors' samples. The CDR3 DNA follows: TGTGCCAGCAGCCTGGGGCTCCTCCAAGAGACCCAGTACTTC. It translates to CASSLGLLQETQYF.